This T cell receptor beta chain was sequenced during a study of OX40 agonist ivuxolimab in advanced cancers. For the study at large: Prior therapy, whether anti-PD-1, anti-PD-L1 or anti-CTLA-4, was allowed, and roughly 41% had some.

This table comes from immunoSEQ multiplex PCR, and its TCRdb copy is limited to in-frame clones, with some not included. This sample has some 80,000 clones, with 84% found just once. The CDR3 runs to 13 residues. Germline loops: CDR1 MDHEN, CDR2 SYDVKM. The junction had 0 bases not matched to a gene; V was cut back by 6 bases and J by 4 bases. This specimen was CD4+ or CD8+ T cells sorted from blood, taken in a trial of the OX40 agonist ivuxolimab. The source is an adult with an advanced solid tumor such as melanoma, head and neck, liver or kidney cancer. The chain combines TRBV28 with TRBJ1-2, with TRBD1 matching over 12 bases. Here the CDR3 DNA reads TGTGCCAGCAGGGGACAGGGGGCCTATGGCTACACCTTC. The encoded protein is CASRGQGAYGYTF.